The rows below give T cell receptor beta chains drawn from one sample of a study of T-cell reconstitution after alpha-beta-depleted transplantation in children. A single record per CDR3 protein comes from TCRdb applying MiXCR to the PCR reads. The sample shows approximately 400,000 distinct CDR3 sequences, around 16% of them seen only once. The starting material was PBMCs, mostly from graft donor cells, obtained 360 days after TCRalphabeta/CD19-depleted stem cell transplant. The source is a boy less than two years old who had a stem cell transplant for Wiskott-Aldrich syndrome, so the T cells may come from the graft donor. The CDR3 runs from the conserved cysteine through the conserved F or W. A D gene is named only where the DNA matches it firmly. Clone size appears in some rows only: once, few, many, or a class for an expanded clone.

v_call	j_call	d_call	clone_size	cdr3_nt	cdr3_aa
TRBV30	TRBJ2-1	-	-	TGTGCCTGGAGTGTAGAAATTGGAGGGTCATACAATGAGCAGTTCTTC	CAWSVEIGGSYNEQFF
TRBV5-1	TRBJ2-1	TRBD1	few	TGCGCCAGCAGCTCTCAGGGGGAAAGGGACAATGAGCAGTTCTTC	CASSSQGERDNEQFF
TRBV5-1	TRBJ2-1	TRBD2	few	TGCGCCAGCAGCTTGGTAGCGGGGGGGAGCTCCTACAATGAGCAGTTCTTC	CASSLVAGGSSYNEQFF
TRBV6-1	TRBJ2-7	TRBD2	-	TGTGCCAGGGGACTAGCGGGAGTCGAGCAGTACTTC	CARGLAGVEQYF
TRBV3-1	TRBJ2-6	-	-	TGTGCCAGCAGCCAACACTTAATCGGACCGGGCTTCCCTTCTGGGGCCAACGTCCTGACTTTC	CASSQHLIGPGFPSGANVLTF
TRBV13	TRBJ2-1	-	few	TGTGCCAGCAGCTTACGCATAGGGTACAATGAGCAGTTCTTC	CASSLRIGYNEQFF
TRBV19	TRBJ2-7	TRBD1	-	TGTGCCAGTAGTGGCCCGACAGGGCCCCGCGACGAGCAGTACTTC	CASSGPTGPRDEQYF
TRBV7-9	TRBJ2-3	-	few	TGTGCCAGCAGCTTTGCCAGCACAGATACGCAGTATTTT	CASSFASTDTQYF
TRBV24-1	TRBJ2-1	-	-	TGTGCCACCAGTGATTTTGTGACCAATGAGCAGTTCTTC	CATSDFVTNEQFF
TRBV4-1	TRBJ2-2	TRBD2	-	TGCGCCAGCAGCCAAGTAACTAGCGGGGGGGCCACCGGGGAGCTGTTTTTT	CASSQVTSGGATGELFF
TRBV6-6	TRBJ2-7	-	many	TGTGCCAGCAGTGGACGGTCCTACGAGCAGTACTTC	CASSGRSYEQYF
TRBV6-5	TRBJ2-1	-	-	TGTGCCAGCAGTTACAGGGGGGGCCCTAGTGTTTACTACAATGAGCAGTTCTTC	CASSYRGGPSVYYNEQFF
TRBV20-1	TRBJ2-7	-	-	TGCAGTGTCCTTCAGGGGATTCGATACGAGCAGTACTTC	CSVLQGIRYEQYF
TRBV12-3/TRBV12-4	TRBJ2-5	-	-	TGTGCCAGCAGTTTTTTGCGAATGGAGACCCAGTACTTC	CASSFLRMETQYF
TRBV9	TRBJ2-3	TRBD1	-	TGTGCCAGCAGCCTTCAGGTGGGACAGCGCTTAGATACGCAGTATTTT	CASSLQVGQRLDTQYF
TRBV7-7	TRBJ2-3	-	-	TGTGCCAGCGCACTGACAGGACTCGTCACAGATACGCAGTATTTT	CASALTGLVTDTQYF
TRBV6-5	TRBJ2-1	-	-	TGTGCCAGCAGTTACTCTGGGAACTACAATGAGCAGTTCTTC	CASSYSGNYNEQFF
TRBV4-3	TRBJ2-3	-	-	TGCGCCAGCAGCCAGAGACGGGCGGAGTGGGGAGATACGCAGTATTTT	CASSQRRAEWGDTQYF
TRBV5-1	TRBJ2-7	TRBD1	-	TGCGCCAGCAGAAAACGGACAGGTAGCTCCTACGAGCAGTACTTC	CASRKRTGSSYEQYF
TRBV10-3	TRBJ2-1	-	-	TGTGCCATCAGTGATTCGGGGACGAGCTCCTACAATGAGCAGTTCTTC	CAISDSGTSSYNEQFF
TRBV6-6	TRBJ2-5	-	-	TGTGCCAGCAGTGACCTCAGGGAGACCCAGTACTTC	CASSDLRETQYF
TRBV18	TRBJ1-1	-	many	TGTGCCAGCTCACCAACAGGGAGAGACACTGAAGCTTTCTTT	CASSPTGRDTEAFF
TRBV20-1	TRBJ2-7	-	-	TGCAGTGCCAGGAACAAGGTCCTCTACGAGCAGTACTTC	CSARNKVLYEQYF
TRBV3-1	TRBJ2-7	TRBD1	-	TGTGCCAGCAGCCCCCGGGACAGGGGCCACGAGCAGTACTTC	CASSPRDRGHEQYF
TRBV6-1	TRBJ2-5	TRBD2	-	TGTGCCAGCAGTCGTTTCTTTCGGTTGGGGGGGGAGACCCAGTACTTC	CASSRFFRLGGETQYF
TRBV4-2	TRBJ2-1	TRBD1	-	TGTGCCAGCAGCCAAAGGGGACAGGGCAGCAATGAGCAGTTCTTC	CASSQRGQGSNEQFF
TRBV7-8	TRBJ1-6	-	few	TGTGCCAGCAGCTTAGTCAGGTTGGAGTCTCCCCTCCACTTT	CASSLVRLESPLHF
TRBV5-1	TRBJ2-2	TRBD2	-	TGCGCCAGCAGCTTCGGGACTAGCGGTGGGGAGCTGTTTTTT	CASSFGTSGGELFF
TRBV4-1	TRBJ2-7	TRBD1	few	TGCGCCAGCAGCCAAGCGGACAGGGCGCCTTCTTACGAGCAGTACTTC	CASSQADRAPSYEQYF
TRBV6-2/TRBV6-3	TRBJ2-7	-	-	TGTGCCAGCAGTTATTTCGGGATACAGTACTTC	CASSYFGIQYF
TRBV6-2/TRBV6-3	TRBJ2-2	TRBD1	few	TGTGCCAGCAGTTACTCGGGACAGCTCACCGGGGAGCTGTTTTTT	CASSYSGQLTGELFF
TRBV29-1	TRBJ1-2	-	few	TGCAGCGTTGTGGTGGCTTTCTATGGCTACACCTTC	CSVVVAFYGYTF
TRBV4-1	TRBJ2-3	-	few	TGCGCCAGCAGCCCCCCGGACCCCACAGATACGCAGTATTTT	CASSPPDPTDTQYF
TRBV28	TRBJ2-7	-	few	TGTGCCAGCAGTCAGAGGGGGTACCCCTTCTACGAGCAGTACTTC	CASSQRGYPFYEQYF
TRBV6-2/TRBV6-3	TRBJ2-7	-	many	TGTGCCAGCAGCCATACACGAATCTACGAGCAGTACTTC	CASSHTRIYEQYF
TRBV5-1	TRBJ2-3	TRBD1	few	TGCGCCAGCAGCTTGGTGGGGACAGGGGGCCTAAACACAGATACGCAGTATTTT	CASSLVGTGGLNTDTQYF
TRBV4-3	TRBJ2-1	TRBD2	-	TGCGCCAGCAGCCAATCCGCCGGACTAGCGGGAGCGGCATCCTACAATGAGCAGTTCTTC	CASSQSAGLAGAASYNEQFF
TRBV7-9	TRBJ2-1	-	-	TGTGCCAGCAGCTTAGCCACGATACAGAGCTCCTACAATGAGCAGTTCTTC	CASSLATIQSSYNEQFF
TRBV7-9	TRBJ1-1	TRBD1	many	TGTGCCAGCAGCTTGGGTAATCGACAGGGAAGATCCGAGGCTTTCTTT	CASSLGNRQGRSEAFF
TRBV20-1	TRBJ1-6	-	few	TGCAGTGCTAGATCTGCAGGGAGCTCCTATAATTCACCCCTCCACTTT	CSARSAGSSYNSPLHF
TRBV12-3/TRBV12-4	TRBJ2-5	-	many	TGTGCCAGCAGTCGCCTGTTAGAGACCCAGTACTTC	CASSRLLETQYF
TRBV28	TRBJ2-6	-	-	TGTGCCAGCACGTGGTCGAGTGCCTCTGGGGCCAACGTCCTGACTTTC	CASTWSSASGANVLTF